A selection of T cell receptor beta chains follows, all from one sample in a study of T cells in Graves' hyperthyroidism and ophthalmopathy. TCRdb redid the calling of the multiplex PCR reads with MiXCR, one entry per CDR3 protein. Seen here are more than 550,000 distinct CDR3 sequences, roughly 17% observed once, and the top ten hold around 15%. Sample: blood. Source of these receptors: a man aged 50 or older with Graves' hyperthyroidism. Each CDR3 is given with its conserved first and last residue. Each record gives: clone size, V gene, D gene, J gene, CDR3 DNA, CDR3 protein. A D gene is named only where the DNA matches it firmly. Clone size appears in some rows only: once, few, many, or a class for an expanded clone.

clone size: once; V gene: TRBV18; D gene: -; J gene: TRBJ2-7; CDR3 DNA: TGTGCCAGCTCACCACCGGACTACGAGCAGTACTTC; CDR3 protein: CASSPPDYEQYF
clone size: -; V gene: TRBV9; D gene: -; J gene: TRBJ1-2; CDR3 DNA: TGTGCCAGCAGTACAGACGACTATGGCTACACCTTC; CDR3 protein: CASSTDDYGYTF
clone size: many; V gene: TRBV12-3/TRBV12-4; D gene: TRBD1; J gene: TRBJ1-5; CDR3 DNA: TGTGCCAGCAGTTTTGGCAGGGGGCGATTTCTGCCCCAGCATTTT; CDR3 protein: CASSFGRGRFLPQHF
clone size: -; V gene: TRBV7-9; D gene: -; J gene: TRBJ1-5; CDR3 DNA: TGTGCCAGCAGCTTAGGTCGCGGTAGCAGCAATCAGCCCCAGCATTTT; CDR3 protein: CASSLGRGSSNQPQHF
clone size: -; V gene: TRBV7-2; D gene: -; J gene: TRBJ2-7; CDR3 DNA: TGTGCCAGCAGCTCCCTGGGGGTTAACGGCTACGAGCAGTACTTC; CDR3 protein: CASSSLGVNGYEQYF
clone size: many; V gene: TRBV12-3/TRBV12-4; D gene: -; J gene: TRBJ2-1; CDR3 DNA: TGTGCCAGCAGCTCCCTTATAGAGCAGTTCTTC; CDR3 protein: CASSSLIEQFF
clone size: -; V gene: TRBV9; D gene: TRBD1; J gene: TRBJ2-1; CDR3 DNA: TGTGCCAGCAGCCCAGGAGCCGGGACAGGGAACAATGAGCAGTTCTTC; CDR3 protein: CASSPGAGTGNNEQFF
clone size: many; V gene: TRBV10-3; D gene: -; J gene: TRBJ2-7; CDR3 DNA: TGTGCCATCAGCCCCACCAACAGTCCGAGAAACGAGCAGTACTTC; CDR3 protein: CAISPTNSPRNEQYF
clone size: many; V gene: TRBV6-1; D gene: TRBD2; J gene: TRBJ2-5; CDR3 DNA: TGTGCCAGCAGTGACGTGGGACTAGCTCTTGAGACCCAGTACTTC; CDR3 protein: CASSDVGLALETQYF
clone size: few; V gene: TRBV7-9; D gene: -; J gene: TRBJ1-4; CDR3 DNA: TGTGCCAGCAGACCGATCTACAGGGCTGGTGAATATAAAAAACTGTTTTTT; CDR3 protein: CASRPIYRAGEYKKLFF
clone size: many; V gene: TRBV14; D gene: TRBD2; J gene: TRBJ2-1; CDR3 DNA: TGTGCCAGCAGCCAAAGGACTAGAAGTGAGCAGTTCTTC; CDR3 protein: CASSQRTRSEQFF
clone size: -; V gene: TRBV6-5; D gene: -; J gene: TRBJ1-5; CDR3 DNA: TGTGCCAGCAGTTACGTGGGATTCGATAGCAATCAGCCCCAGCATTTT; CDR3 protein: CASSYVGFDSNQPQHF
clone size: many; V gene: TRBV12-3/TRBV12-4; D gene: -; J gene: TRBJ2-1; CDR3 DNA: TGTGCCAGCAGTCCAAGCAATGAACAGTTCTTC; CDR3 protein: CASSPSNEQFF
clone size: few; V gene: TRBV7-8; D gene: TRBD2; J gene: TRBJ2-7; CDR3 DNA: TGTTCCAGCAGCTTTGAAGCGGGAGGCGAGCAGTACTTC; CDR3 protein: CSSSFEAGGEQYF
clone size: many; V gene: TRBV28; D gene: TRBD1; J gene: TRBJ2-4; CDR3 DNA: TGTGCCAGCAGTCCGTGGACAGGGGGCTCCAAAAACATTCAGTACTTC; CDR3 protein: CASSPWTGGSKNIQYF
clone size: many; V gene: TRBV27; D gene: TRBD1; J gene: TRBJ1-6; CDR3 DNA: TGTGCCAGCAGTAAACAGGGGTTTGCGAATTCACCCCTCCACTTT; CDR3 protein: CASSKQGFANSPLHF
clone size: many; V gene: TRBV11-2; D gene: -; J gene: TRBJ2-2; CDR3 DNA: TGTGCCAGCAGCTTAGTGGCAGTCACCGGGGAGCTGTTTTTT; CDR3 protein: CASSLVAVTGELFF
clone size: -; V gene: TRBV10-1; D gene: TRBD2; J gene: TRBJ2-5; CDR3 DNA: TGCGCCAGCACCGCGGGAGACCACCAAGAGACCCAGTACTTC; CDR3 protein: CASTAGDHQETQYF